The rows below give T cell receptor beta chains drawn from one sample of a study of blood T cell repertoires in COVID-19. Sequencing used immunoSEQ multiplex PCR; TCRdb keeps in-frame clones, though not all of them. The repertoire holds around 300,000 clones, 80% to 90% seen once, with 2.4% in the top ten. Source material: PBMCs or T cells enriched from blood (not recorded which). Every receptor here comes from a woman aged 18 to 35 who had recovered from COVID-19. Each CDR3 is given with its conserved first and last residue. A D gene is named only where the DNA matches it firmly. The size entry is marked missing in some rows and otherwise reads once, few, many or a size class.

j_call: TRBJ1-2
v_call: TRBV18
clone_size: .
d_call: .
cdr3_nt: TGTGCCAGCTCACCACCTTCGGTCTATGGCTACACCTTC
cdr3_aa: CASSPPSVYGYTF

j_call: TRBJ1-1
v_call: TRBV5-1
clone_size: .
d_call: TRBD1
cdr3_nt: TGCGCCAGCAGGACCGGGGACAGGCCGAACACTGAAGCTTTCTTT
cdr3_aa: CASRTGDRPNTEAFF

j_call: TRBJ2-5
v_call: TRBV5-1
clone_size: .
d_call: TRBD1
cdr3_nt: TGCGCCAGCAGCTTGCGGGACAGCAAAGAGACCCAGTACTTC
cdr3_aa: CASSLRDSKETQYF

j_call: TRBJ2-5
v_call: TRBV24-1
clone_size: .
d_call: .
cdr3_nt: TGTGCCACCAGTGGCACACAGGGAGCCGAAGAGACCCAGTACTTC
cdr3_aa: CATSGTQGAEETQYF

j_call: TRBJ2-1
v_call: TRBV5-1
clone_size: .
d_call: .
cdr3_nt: TGCGCCAGCAGCTTGGGGGGGCAGGACAATGAGCAGTTCTTC
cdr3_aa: CASSLGGQDNEQFF

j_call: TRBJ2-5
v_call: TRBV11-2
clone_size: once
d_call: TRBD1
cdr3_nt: TGTGCCAGCAGCTTGGACAGGGGGCCGGGGGAGACCCAGTACTTC
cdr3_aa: CASSLDRGPGETQYF

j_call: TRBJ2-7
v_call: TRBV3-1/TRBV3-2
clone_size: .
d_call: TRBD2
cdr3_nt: TGTGCCAGCAGCCAAGAGGGACTATCCTACGAGCAGTACTTC
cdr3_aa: CASSQEGLSYEQYF

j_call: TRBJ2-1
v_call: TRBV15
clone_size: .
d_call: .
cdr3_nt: TGTGCCACCAGCAGAGGGGGACTGGTAGGGGAGCAGTTCTTC
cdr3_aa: CATSRGGLVGEQFF

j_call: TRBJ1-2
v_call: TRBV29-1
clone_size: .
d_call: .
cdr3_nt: TGCAGCGTTCGGGGGGAGGGCTATGGCTACACCTTC
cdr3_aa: CSVRGEGYGYTF

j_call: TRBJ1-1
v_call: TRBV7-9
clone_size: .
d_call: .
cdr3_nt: TGTGCCAGCAGTTGGACTGGGAACACTGAAGCTTTCTTT
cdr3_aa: CASSWTGNTEAFF

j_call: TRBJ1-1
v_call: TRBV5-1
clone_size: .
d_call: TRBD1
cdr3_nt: TGCGCCAGCAGCGCTGAGACAAACAGGGGTGGCACTGAAGCTTTCTTT
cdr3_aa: CASSAETNRGGTEAFF

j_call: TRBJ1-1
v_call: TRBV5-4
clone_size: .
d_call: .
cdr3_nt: TGTGCCAGCAGCTTGGCCGGGGGGGAAAGGGGTGAAGCTTTCTTT
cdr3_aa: CASSLAGGERGEAFF

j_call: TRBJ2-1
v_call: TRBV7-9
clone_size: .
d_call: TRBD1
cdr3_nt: TGTGCCAGCAGCTTAGTTAACAGGGGCAACAATGAGCAGTTCTTC
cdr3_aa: CASSLVNRGNNEQFF

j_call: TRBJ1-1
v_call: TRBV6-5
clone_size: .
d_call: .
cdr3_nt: TGTGCCAGCACCGAAGAACGGTTTAACACTGAAGCTTTCTTT
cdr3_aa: CASTEERFNTEAFF

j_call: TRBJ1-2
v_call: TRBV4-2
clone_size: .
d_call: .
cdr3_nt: TGTGCCAGCAGCCAGGAACCCTGGCGAGGGAACTATGGCTACACCTTC
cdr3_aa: CASSQEPWRGNYGYTF

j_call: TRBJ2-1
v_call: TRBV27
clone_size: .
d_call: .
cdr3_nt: TGTGCCAGCAGTCCCTTGGGTTGGGACACAGTAGGCAATGAGCAGTTCTTC
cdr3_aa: CASSPLGWDTVGNEQFF

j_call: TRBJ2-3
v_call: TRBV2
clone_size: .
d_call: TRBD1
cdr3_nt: TGTGCCAGCAAGAGGACAGGGGGCTCAGATACGCAGTATTTT
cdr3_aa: CASKRTGGSDTQYF

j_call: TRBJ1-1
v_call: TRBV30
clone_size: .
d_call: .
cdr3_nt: TGTGCCTGGAGTGTAAAAGGGGATGAAGCTTTCTTT
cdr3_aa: CAWSVKGDEAFF

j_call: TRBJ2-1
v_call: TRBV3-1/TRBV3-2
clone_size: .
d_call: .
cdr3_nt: TGTGCCAGCAGCCAAGATCCAACAGGGTACAATGAGCAGTTCTTC
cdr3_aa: CASSQDPTGYNEQFF

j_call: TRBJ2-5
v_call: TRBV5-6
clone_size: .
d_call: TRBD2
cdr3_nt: TGTGCCAGCAGCTTGGTACTAGCGGGGGTCGGGGAGACTCAGTACTTC
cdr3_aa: CASSLVLAGVGETQYF

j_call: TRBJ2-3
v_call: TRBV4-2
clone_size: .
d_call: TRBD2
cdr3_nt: TGTGCCAGCAGCCAAGATTTAGCTGGACTAGCAGGAGATACGCAGTATTTT
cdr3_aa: CASSQDLAGLAGDTQYF

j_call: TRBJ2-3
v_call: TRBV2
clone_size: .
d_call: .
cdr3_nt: TGTGCCAGCAGTGACCAGGGGCGGAATACGCAGTATTTT
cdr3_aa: CASSDQGRNTQYF

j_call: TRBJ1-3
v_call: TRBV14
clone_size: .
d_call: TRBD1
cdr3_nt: TGTGCCAGCAGCCAGCAGGGGGAAGACACCATATATTTT
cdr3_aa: CASSQQGEDTIYF

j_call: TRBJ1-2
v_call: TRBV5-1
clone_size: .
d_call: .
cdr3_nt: TGCGCCAGCAGCGGCTTGACTGCAGCTAACTATGGCTACACCTTC
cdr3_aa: CASSGLTAANYGYTF

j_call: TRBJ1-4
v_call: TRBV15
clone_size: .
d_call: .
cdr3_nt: TGTGCCACCAGCAGAGATCCCGGCGGCATCGAAAAACTGTTTTTT
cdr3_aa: CATSRDPGGIEKLFF

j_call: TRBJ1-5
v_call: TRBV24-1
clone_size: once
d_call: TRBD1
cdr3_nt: TGTGCCACACAACCCGGCCGAGGGACAGGGAGGGGCAATCAGCCCCAGCATTTT
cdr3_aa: CATQPGRGTGRGNQPQHF

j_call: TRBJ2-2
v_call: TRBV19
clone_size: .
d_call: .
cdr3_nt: TGTGCCAGTAGTCTAACCGGGACTCCGAACACCGGGGAGCTGTTTTTT
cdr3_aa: CASSLTGTPNTGELFF

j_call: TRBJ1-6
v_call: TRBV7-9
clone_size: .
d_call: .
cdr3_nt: TGTGCCAGCAGCTTAGGTCTTTCACCCCTCCACTTT
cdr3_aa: CASSLGLSPLHF

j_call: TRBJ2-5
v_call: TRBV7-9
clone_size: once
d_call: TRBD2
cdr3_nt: TGTGCCAGCAGCCTGGGACTAGCGGGGGGTACAGCAAGGACCCAGTACTTC
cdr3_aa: CASSLGLAGGTARTQYF